This TCR beta chain was captured in a study of cytomegalovirus exposure and HLA in healthy donors. Germline CDR1 and CDR2: SGHAT and FQNNGV. This CDR3 is built from 16 residues. V gave up 5 bases and J gave up 2 bases; unmatched junction bases: 6. PCR was performed using 60 Vbeta and 13 Jbeta primers. Using immunoSEQ multiplex PCR, the repertoire was profiled, and TCRdb retains in-frame clones only, with some absent. The sample carries some 130,000 clones, approximately 80% recorded once. This sequence originates from a man in his thirties or forties in good health and CMV-seronegative. Sequenced: PBMCs. V is TRBV11-2 and J is TRBJ2-3, with TRBD2 matching over 11 bases. The CDR3: CASSLGTSGTTDTQYF. In DNA form, the CDR3 reads TGTGCCAGCAGCCTTGGGACTAGCGGAACCACAGATACGCAGTATTTT. The whole variable domain, remainder taken from reference TRBV11-2 and TRBJ2-3, is EAGVAQSPRYKIIEKRQSVAFWCNPISGHATLYWYQQILGQGPKLLIQFQNNGVVDDSQLPKDRFSAERLKGVDSTLKIQPAKLEDSAVYLCASSLGTSGTTDTQYFGPGTRLTVL.